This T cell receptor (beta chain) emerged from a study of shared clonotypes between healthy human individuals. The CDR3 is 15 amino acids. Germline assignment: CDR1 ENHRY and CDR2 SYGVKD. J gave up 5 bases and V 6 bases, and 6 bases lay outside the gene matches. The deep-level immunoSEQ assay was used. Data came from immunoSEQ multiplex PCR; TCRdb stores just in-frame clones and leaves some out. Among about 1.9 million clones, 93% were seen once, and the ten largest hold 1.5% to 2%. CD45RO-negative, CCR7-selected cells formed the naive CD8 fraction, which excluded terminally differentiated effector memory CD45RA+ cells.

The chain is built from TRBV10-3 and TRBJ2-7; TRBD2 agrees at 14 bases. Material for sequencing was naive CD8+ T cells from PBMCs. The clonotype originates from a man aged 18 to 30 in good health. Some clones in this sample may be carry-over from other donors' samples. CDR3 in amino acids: CAISLGLAGGDEQYF. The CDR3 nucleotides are TGTGCCATCAGCCTTGGACTAGCGGGAGGAGACGAGCAGTACTTC.